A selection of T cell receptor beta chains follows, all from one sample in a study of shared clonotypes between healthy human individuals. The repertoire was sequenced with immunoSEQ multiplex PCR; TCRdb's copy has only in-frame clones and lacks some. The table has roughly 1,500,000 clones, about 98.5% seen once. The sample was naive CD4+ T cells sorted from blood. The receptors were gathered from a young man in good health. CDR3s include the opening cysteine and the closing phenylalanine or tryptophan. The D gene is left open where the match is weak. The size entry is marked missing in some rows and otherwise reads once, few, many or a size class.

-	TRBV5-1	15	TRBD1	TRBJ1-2	TGCGCCAGCAGCCCGGTCCACAGGGGAGACTATGGCTACACCTTC	CASSPVHRGDYGYTF
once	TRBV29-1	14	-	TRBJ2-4	TGCAGCGTATCCGAGGGAGGGGGAGGAAACATTCAGTACTTC	CSVSEGGGGNIQYF
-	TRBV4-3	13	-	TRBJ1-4	TGCGCCAGCAGCCAAGTCGGAGACCAAAAACTGTTTTTT	CASSQVGDQKLFF
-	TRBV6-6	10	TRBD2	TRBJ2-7	TGTGCCAGCAGGGGGGGGGAGCAGTACTTC	CASRGGEQYF
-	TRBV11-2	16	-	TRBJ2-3	TGTGCCAGCAGCTATAGGGTGACTACAAACACAGATACGCAGTATTTT	CASSYRVTTNTDTQYF
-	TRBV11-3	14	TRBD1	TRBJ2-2	TGTGCCAGCGAACAGGGGGTGGGCACCGGGGAGCTGTTTTTT	CASEQGVGTGELFF
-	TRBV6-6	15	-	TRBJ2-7	TGTGCCAGCAGTTACTCTTCAGCCCAGAACTACGAGCAGTACTTC	CASSYSSAQNYEQYF
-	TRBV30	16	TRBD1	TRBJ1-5	TGTGCCTGGAGTCAGTCCGGGACAGGGCTTGTTCAGCCCCAGCATTTT	CAWSQSGTGLVQPQHF
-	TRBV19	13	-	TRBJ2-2	TGTGCCAGTAGGTCTCCAACCGAGGGGGAGCTGTTTTTT	CASRSPTEGELFF
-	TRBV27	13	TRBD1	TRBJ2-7	TGTGCCAGCGGGCCCGGACAGGGACACGAGCAGTACTTC	CASGPGQGHEQYF
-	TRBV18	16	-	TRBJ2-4	TGTGCCAGCTCACAGACAGGGACTTTAGCCAAAAACATTCAGTACTTC	CASSQTGTLAKNIQYF
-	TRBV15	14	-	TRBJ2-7	TGTGCCACCAGCAGAGGCCAAAGGGGTTACGAGCAGTACTTC	CATSRGQRGYEQYF
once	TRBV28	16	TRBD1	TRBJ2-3	TGTGCCAGCAGTTCCAGGGACAGGGGAGGCACAGATACGCAGTATTTT	CASSSRDRGGTDTQYF
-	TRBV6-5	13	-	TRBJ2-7	TGTGCCAGCAGTTACTCGAACAGCCACGAGCAGTACTTC	CASSYSNSHEQYF
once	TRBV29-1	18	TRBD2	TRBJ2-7	TGCAGCGCCAAAAGCGGGCTAGCGGGAGCCTCGCGCTCCTACGAGCAGTACTTC	CSAKSGLAGASRSYEQYF
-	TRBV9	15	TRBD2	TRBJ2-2	TGTGCCAGCAGCGTAGGCCCTAGCGGGGGCGGGGAGCTGTTTTTT	CASSVGPSGGGELFF
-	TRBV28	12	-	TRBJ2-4	TGTGCCAGCAGTTTACCAGGCACTTCCCGGGACTTC	CASSLPGTSRDF